This is a list of T cell receptor beta chains from one sample in a study of control samples from healthy donors and cancer patients. Some clones are missing from TCRdb's copy, which holds only in-frame ones; the method was immunoSEQ multiplex PCR. The sample consists of about 34,000 clones, around 86% of them appearing once. Material: PBMCs. The source of these receptors is a woman in her forties with lung cancer. Both conserved end residues are part of each CDR3. The D gene is left open where the match is weak.

D gene	J gene	V gene	CDR3 protein	CDR3 DNA
.	TRBJ1-3	TRBV24-1	CATSEGRGSGNTIYF	TGTGCCACCAGTGAAGGCAGGGGCTCTGGAAACACCATATATTTT
.	TRBJ1-1	TRBV11-3	CASSFTETTEAFF	TGTGCCAGCAGCTTCACCGAGACCACTGAAGCTTTCTTT
.	TRBJ2-7	TRBV27	CASSFGGANEQYF	TGTGCCAGCAGTTTCGGAGGGGCCAACGAGCAGTACTTC
.	TRBJ2-7	TRBV11-2	CASSPTGWGREQYF	TGTGCCAGCAGCCCGACCGGGTGGGGGCGAGAGCAGTACTTC
.	TRBJ2-7	TRBV5-1	CASSSAAGAQSYEQYF	TGCGCCAGCAGCTCGGCTGCTGGGGCTCAATCCTACGAGCAGTACTTC
TRBD2	TRBJ2-5	TRBV29-1	CSVEDSGGAVGQTQYF	TGCAGCGTTGAAGATAGCGGGGGGGCGGTTGGGCAGACCCAGTACTTC
TRBD1	TRBJ1-4	TRBV7-9	CASSFPGQGGEKLFF	TGTGCCAGCAGCTTCCCGGGACAGGGGGGTGAAAAACTGTTTTTT
.	TRBJ2-3	TRBV4-3	CASSQENREIDTQYF	TGCGCCAGCAGCCAAGAAAACAGGGAAATAGATACGCAGTATTTT
TRBD1	TRBJ1-2	TRBV29-1	CSATGGDYGYTF	TGCAGCGCTACAGGGGGGGACTATGGCTACACCTTC
.	TRBJ2-3	TRBV20-1	CSASAAWQSTDTQYF	TGCAGTGCTAGTGCTGCGTGGCAGAGCACAGATACGCAGTATTTT
TRBD1	TRBJ1-3	TRBV23-1	CASSPETGERSGNTIYF	TGCGCCAGCAGTCCGGAGACAGGGGAGCGCTCTGGAAACACCATATATTTT
TRBD1	TRBJ2-7	TRBV11-1	CASSRPGTGVYEQYF	TGTGCCAGCAGCAGACCCGGGACAGGGGTTTACGAGCAGTACTTC
.	TRBJ2-3	TRBV7-3	CASSELGPGGTDTQYF	TGTGCCAGCAGCGAACTCGGACCGGGCGGGACAGATACGCAGTATTTT